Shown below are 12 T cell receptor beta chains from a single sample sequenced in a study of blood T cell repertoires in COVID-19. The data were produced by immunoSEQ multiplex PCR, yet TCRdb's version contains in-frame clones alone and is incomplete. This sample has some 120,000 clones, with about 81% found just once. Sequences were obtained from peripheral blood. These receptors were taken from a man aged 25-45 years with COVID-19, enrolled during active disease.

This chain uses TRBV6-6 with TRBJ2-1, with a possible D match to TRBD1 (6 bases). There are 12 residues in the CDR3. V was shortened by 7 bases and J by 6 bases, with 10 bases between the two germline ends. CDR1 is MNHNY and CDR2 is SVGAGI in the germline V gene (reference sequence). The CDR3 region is CASTPGANEQFF. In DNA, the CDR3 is TGTGCCAGCACCCCAGGGGCCAATGAGCAGTTCTTC.

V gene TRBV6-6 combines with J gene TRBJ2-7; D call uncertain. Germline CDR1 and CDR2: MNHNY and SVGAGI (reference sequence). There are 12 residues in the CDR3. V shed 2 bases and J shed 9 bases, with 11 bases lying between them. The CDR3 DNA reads TGTGCCAGCAGTTACACCCAGCGTGGGCAGTACTTC. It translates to CASSYTQRGQYF.

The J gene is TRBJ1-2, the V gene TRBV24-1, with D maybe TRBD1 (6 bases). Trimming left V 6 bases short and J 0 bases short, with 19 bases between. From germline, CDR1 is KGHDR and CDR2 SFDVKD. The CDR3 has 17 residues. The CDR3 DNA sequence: TGTGCCACCAGTCTAACGAGACAGGCGAGTTCTAACTATGGCTACACCTTC. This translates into CATSLTRQASSNYGYTF.

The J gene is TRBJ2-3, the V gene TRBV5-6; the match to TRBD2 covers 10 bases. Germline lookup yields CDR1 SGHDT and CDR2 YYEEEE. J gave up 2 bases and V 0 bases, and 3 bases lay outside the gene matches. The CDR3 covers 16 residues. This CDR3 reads CASSLGTSGNTDTQYF. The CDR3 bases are TGTGCCAGCAGCTTGGGAACTAGCGGGAACACAGATACGCAGTATTTT.

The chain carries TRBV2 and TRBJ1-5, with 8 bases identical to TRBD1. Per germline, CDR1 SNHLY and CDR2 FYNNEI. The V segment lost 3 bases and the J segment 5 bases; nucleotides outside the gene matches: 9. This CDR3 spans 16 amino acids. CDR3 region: CASSELGQEGYQPQHF. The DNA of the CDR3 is TGTGCCAGCAGTGAGCTGGGACAGGAAGGGTATCAGCCCCAGCATTTT.

The CDR3 loop reads CASSLLSTGNEQFF. The CDR3 coding sequence is TGTGCCAGCAGCTTATTATCTACCGGGAATGAGCAGTTCTTC. The chain joins TRBV5-4 to TRBJ2-1; D unclear. Germline CDR1 and CDR2: SGHNT and YYREEE (reference sequence). V lost 2 bases and J lost 7, with 13 bases in between. This CDR3 has 14 amino acids.

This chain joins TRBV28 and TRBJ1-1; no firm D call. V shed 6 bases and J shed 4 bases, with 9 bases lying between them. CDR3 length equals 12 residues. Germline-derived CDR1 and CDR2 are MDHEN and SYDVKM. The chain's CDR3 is CASSSGLTEAFF. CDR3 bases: TGTGCCAGCAGCAGTGGGCTCACTGAAGCTTTCTTT. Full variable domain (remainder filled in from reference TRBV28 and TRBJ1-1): DVKVTQSSRYLVKRTGEKVFLECVQDMDHENMFWYRQDPGLGLRLIYFSYDVKMKEKGDIPEGYSVSREKKERFSLILESASTNQTSMYLCASSSGLTEAFFGQGTRLTVV.

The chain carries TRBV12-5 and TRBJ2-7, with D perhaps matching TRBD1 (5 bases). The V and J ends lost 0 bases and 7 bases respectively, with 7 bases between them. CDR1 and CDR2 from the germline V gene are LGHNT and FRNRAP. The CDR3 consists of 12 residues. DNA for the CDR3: TGTGCTAGTGGTTTGGTACGACAGGAGCAGTACTTC. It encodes CASGLVRQEQYF.

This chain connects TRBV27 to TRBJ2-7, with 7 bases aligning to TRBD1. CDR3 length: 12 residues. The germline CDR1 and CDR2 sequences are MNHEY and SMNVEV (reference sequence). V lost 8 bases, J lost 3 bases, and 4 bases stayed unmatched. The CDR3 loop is CASPGQNYEQYF. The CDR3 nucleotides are TGTGCCAGCCCGGGACAGAACTACGAGCAGTACTTC.

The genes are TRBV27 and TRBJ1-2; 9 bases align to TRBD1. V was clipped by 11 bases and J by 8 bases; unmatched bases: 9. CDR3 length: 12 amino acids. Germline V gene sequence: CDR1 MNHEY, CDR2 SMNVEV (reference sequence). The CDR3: CAASTGGRGYTF. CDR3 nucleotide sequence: TGTGCCGCCTCCACAGGGGGCAGAGGCTACACCTTC.

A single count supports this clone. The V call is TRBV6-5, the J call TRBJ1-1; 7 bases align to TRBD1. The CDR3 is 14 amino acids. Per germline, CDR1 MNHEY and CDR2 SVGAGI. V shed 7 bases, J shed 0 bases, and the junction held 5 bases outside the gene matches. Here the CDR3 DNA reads TGTGCCAGCACATTGGACAGGATGAACACTGAAGCTTTCTTT. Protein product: CASTLDRMNTEAFF.

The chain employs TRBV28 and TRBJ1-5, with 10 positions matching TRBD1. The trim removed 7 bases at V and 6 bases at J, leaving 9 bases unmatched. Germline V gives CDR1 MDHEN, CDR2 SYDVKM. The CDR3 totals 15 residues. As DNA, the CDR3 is TGTGCCAGCACCTTCGGACAGGGGGGGACTCAGCCCCAGCATTTT. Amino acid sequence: CASTFGQGGTQPQHF.